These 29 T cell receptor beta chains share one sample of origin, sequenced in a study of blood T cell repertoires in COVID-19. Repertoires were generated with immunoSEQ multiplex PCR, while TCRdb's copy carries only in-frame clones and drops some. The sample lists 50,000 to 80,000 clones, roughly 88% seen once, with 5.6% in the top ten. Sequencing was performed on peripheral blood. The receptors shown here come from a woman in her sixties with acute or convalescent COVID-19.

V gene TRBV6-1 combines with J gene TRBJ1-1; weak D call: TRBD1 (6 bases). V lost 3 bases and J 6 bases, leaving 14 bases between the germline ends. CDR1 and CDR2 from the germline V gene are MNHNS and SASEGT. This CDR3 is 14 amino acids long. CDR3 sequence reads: CASSDRTAGAEAFF. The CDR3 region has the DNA TGTGCCAGCAGTGACCGGACAGCTGGGGCTGAAGCTTTCTTT.

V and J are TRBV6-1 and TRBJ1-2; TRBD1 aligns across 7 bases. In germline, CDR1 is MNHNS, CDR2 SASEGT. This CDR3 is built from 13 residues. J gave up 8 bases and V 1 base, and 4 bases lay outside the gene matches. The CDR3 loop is CASSEGQGVGYTF. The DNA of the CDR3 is TGTGCCAGCAGTGAAGGCCAGGGGGTCGGCTACACCTTC.

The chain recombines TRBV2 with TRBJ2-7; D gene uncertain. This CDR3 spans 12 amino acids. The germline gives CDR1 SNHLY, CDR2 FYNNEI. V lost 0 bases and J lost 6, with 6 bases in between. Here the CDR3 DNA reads TGTGCCAGCAGTGAAGCGGTTAGCGAGCAGTACTTC. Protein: CASSEAVSEQYF.

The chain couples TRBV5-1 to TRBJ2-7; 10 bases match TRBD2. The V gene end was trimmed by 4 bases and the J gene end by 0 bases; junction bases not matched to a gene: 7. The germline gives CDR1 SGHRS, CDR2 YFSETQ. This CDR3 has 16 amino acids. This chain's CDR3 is CASSPRTSGFSYEQYF. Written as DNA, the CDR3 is TGCGCCAGCAGCCCTAGGACTAGCGGATTCTCCTACGAGCAGTACTTC.

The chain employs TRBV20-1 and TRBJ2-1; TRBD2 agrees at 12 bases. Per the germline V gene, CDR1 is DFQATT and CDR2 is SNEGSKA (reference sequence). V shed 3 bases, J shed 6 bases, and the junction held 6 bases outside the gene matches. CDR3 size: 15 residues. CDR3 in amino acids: CSASSTSGGFNEQFF. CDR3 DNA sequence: TGCAGTGCTAGTTCTACTAGCGGGGGGTTCAATGAGCAGTTCTTC.

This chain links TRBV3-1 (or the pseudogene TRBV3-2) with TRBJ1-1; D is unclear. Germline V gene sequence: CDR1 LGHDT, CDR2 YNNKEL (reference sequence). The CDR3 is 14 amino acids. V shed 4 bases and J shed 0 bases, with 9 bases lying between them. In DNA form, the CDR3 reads TGTGCCAGCAGCCCCGACACCATGAACACTGAAGCTTTCTTT. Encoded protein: CASSPDTMNTEAFF.

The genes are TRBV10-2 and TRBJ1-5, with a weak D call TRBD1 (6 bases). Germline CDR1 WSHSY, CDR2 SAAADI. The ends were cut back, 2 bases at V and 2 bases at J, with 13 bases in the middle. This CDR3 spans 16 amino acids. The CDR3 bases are TGCGCCAGCAGTGAGAACCCGAAGGGGGGCAATCAGCCCCAGCATTTT. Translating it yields CASSENPKGGNQPQHF.

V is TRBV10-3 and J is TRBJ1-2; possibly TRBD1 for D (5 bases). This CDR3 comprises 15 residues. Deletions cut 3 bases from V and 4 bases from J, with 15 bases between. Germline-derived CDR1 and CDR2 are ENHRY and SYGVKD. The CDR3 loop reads CAISEPSGLGYGYTF. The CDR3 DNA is TGTGCCATCAGTGAACCCTCAGGGTTAGGCTATGGCTACACCTTC.

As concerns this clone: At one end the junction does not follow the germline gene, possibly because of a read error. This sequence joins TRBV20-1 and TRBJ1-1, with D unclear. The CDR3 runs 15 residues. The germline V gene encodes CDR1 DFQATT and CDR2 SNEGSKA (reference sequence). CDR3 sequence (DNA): TGCAGTCCTAGTTCCCCCGGCGGGGTGAACACTGAAGCTTTCTTT. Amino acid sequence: CSPSSPGGVNTEAFF.

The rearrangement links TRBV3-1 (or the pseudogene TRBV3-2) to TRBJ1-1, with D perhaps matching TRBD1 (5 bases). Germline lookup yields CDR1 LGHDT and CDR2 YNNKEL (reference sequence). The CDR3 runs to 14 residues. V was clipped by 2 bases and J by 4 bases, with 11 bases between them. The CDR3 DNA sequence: TGTGCCAGCAGCCAAAGGCAGGGCACCACTGAAGCTTTCTTT. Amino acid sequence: CASSQRQGTTEAFF.

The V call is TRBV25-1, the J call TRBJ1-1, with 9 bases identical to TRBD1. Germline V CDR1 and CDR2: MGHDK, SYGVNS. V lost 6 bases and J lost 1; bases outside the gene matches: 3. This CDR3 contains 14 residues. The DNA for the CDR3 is TGTGCCAGCAGGGGACAGGGAGCGAACACTGAAGCTTTCTTT. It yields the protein CASRGQGANTEAFF. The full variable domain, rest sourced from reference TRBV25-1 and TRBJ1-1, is EADIYQTPRYLVIGTGKKITLECSQTMGHDKMYWYQQDPGMELHLIHYSYGVNSTEKGDLSSESTVSRIRTEHFPLTLESARPSHTSQYLCASRGQGANTEAFFGQGTRLTVV.

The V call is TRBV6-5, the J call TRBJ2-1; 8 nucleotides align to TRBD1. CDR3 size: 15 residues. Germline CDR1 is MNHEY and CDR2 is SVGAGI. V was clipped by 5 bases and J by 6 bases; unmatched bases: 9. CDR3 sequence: CASSTDRALFNEQFF. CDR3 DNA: TGTGCCAGCAGTACGGACAGGGCCCTCTTCAATGAGCAGTTCTTC.

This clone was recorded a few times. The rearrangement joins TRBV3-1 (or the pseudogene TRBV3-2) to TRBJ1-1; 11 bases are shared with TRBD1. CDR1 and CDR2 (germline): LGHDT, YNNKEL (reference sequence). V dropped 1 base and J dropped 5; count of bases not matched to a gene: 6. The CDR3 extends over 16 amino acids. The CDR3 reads CASSQGGTGGGTEAFF. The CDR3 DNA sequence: TGTGCCAGCAGCCAAGGTGGGACAGGGGGTGGAACTGAAGCTTTCTTT.

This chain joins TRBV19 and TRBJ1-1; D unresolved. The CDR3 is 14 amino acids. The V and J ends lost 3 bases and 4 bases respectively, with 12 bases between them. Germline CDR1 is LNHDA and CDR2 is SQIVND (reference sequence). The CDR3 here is CASSMVRGGTEAFF. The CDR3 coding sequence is TGTGCCAGTAGTATGGTCCGGGGAGGCACTGAAGCTTTCTTT.

The CDR3 DNA is TGTGCCAGCAGTTACTCGGCGGATGGCTACACCTTC. The encoded protein is CASSYSADGYTF. This chain links TRBV6-6 with TRBJ1-2; no definite D call. CDR1 is MNHNY and CDR2 is SVGAGI in the germline V gene (reference sequence). The ends were cut back, 0 bases at V and 6 bases at J, with 5 bases in the middle. This CDR3 has 12 amino acids.

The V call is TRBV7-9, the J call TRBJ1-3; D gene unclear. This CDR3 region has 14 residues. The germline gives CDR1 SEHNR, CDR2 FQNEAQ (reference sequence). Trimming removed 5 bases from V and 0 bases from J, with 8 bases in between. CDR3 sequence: CASSPNNSGNTIYF. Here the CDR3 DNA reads TGTGCCAGCAGCCCAAACAACTCTGGAAACACCATATATTTT.

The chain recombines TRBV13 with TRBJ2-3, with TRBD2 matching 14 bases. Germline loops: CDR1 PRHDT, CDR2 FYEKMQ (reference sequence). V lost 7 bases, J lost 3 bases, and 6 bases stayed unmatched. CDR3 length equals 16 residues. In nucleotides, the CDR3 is TGTGCCAGCAACCGACTAGCGGGGGGGCAGACAGATACGCAGTATTTT. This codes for CASNRLAGGQTDTQYF.

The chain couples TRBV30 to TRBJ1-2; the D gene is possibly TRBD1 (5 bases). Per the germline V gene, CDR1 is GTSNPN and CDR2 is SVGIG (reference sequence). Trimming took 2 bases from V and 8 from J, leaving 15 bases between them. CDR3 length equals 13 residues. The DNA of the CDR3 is TGTGCCTGGAGTAAGGGGCTATCTTACGGCTACACCTTC. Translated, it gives CAWSKGLSYGYTF.

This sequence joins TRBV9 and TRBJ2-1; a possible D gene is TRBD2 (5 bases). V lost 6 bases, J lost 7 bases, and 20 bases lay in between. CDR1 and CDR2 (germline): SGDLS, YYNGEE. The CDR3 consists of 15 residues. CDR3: CASTPPFTSGNEQFF. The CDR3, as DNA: TGTGCCAGCACCCCTCCCTTTACCTCGGGAAATGAGCAGTTCTTC.

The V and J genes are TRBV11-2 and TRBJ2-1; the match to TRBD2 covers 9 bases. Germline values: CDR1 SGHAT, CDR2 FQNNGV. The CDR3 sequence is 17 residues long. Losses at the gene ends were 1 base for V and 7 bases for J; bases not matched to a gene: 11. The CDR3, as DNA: TGTGCCAGCAGCTTAGGGGTTAGCGGGGGTAGGGGAAATGAGCAGTTCTTC. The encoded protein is CASSLGVSGGRGNEQFF.

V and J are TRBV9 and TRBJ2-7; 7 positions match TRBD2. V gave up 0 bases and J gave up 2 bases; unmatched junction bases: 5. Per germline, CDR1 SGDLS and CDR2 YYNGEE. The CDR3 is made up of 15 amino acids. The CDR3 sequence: CASSVDPAGPYEQYF. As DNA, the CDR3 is TGTGCCAGCAGCGTAGATCCAGCGGGGCCCTACGAGCAGTACTTC.

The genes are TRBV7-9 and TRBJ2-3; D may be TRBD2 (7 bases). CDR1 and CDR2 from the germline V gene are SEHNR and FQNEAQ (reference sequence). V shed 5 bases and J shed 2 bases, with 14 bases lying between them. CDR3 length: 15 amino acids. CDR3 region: CASSPRGGTTDTQYF. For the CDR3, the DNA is TGTGCCAGCAGCCCCCGCGGGGGCACCACAGATACGCAGTATTTT.

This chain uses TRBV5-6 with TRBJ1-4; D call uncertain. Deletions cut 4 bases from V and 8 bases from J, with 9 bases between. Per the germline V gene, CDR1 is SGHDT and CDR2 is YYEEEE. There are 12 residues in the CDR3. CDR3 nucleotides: TGTGCCAGCAGCCGCCGAGCGGAAAAACTGTTTTTT. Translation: CASSRRAEKLFF.

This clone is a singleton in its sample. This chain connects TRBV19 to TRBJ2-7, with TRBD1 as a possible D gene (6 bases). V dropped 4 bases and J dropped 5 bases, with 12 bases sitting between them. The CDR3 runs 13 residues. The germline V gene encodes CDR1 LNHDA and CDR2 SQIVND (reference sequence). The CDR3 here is CASSSGAGDEQYF. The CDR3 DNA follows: TGTGCCAGTAGTAGCGGTGCAGGGGACGAGCAGTACTTC.

The CDR3 reads CASSPRSGQMNTEAFF. In nucleotides, the CDR3 is TGTGCCAGCTCACCCCGTTCGGGACAAATGAACACTGAAGCTTTCTTT. J is TRBJ1-1 and V is TRBV18, with D perhaps TRBD1 (6 bases). The germline V and J ends were trimmed by 3 bases and 0 bases, with 14 bases remaining between them. This CDR3 spans 16 amino acids. Germline CDR1 reads KGHSH; CDR2 reads LQKENI.

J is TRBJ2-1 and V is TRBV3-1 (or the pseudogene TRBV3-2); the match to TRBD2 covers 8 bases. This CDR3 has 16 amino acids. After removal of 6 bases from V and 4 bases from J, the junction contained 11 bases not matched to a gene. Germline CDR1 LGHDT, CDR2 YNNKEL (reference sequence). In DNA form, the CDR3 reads TGTGCCAGCAGTCCGTTTAGCGGGGCCCTTTACAATGAGCAGTTCTTC. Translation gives CASSPFSGALYNEQFF.

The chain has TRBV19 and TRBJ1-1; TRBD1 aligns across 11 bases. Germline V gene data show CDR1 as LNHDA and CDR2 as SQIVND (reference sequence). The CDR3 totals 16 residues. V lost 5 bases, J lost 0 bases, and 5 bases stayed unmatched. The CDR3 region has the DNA TGTGCCAGTAGTCTTAGGACAGGGGGCATGAACACTGAAGCTTTCTTT. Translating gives CASSLRTGGMNTEAFF.

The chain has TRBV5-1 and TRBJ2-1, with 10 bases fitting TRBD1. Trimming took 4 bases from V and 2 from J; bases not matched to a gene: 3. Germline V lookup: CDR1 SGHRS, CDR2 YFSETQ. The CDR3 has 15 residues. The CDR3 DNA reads TGCGCCAGCAGCCCGGGACAGGGGACCTACAATGAGCAGTTCTTC. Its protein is CASSPGQGTYNEQFF.

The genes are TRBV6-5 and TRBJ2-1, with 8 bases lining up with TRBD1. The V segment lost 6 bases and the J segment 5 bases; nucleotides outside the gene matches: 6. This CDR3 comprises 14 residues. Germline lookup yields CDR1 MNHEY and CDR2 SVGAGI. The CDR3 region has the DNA TGTGCCAGCAGGGCTGGACAGGGTAACAATGAGCAGTTCTTC. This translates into CASRAGQGNNEQFF.